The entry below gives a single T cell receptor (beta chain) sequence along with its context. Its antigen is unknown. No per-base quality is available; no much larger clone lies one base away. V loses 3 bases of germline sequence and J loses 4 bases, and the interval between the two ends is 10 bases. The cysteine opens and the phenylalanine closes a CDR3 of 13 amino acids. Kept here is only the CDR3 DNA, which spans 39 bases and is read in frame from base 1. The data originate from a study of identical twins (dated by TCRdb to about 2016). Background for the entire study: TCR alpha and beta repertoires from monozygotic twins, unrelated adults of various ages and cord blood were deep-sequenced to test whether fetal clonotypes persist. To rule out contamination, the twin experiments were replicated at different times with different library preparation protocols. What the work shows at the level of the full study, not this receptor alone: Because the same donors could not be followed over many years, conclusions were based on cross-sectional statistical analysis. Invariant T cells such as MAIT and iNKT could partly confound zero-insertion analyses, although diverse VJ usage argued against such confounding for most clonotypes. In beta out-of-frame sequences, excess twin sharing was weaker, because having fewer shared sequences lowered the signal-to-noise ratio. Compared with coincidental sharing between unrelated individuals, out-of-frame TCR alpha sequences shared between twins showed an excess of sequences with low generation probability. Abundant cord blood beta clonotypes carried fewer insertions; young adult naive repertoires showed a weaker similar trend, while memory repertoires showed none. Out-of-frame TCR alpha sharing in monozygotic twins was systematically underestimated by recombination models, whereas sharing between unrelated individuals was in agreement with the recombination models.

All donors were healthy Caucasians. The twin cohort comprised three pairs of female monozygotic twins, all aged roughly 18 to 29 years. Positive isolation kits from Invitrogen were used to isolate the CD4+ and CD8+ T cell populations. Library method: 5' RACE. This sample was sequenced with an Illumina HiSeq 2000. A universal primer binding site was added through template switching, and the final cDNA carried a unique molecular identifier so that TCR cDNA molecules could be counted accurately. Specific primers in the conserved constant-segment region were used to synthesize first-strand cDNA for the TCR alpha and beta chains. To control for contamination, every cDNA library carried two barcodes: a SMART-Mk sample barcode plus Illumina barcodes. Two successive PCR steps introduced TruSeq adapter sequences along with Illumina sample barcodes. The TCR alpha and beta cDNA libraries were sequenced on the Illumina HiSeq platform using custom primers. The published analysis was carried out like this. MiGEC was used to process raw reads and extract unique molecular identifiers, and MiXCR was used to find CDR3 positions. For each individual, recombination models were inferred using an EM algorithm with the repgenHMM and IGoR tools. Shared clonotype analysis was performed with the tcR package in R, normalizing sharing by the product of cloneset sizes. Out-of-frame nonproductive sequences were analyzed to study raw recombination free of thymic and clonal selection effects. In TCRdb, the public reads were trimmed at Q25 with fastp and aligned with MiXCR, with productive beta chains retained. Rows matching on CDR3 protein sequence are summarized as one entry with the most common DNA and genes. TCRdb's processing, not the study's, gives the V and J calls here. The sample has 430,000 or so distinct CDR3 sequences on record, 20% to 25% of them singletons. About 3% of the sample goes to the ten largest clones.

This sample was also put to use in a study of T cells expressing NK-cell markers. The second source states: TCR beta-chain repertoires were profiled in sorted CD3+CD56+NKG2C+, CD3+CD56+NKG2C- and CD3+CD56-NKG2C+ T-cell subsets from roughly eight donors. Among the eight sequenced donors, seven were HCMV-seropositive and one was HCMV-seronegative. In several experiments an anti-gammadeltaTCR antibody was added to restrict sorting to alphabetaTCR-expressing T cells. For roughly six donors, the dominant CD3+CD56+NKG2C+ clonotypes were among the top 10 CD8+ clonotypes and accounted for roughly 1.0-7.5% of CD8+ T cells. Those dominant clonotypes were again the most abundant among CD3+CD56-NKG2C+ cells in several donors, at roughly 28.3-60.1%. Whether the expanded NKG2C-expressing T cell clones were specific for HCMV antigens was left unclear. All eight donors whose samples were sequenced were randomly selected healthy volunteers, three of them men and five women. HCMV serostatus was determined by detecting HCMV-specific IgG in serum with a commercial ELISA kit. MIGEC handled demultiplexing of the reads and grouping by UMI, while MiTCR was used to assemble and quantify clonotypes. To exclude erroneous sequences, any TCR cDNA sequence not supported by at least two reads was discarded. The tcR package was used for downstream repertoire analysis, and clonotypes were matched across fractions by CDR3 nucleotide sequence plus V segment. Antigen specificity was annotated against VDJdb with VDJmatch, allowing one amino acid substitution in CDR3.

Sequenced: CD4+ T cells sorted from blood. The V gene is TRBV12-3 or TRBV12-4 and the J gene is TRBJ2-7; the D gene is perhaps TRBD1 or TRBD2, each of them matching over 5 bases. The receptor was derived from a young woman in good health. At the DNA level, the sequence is TGTGCCAGCAGTTTGGGGGACGGGTACGAGCAGTACTTC. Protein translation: CASSLGDGYEQYF.